The 25 T cell receptor beta chains given below trace back to one sample, sequenced in a study of T cells in Graves' hyperthyroidism and ophthalmopathy. RNA transcripts provided the source from which TCR beta CDR3 regions were amplified. The HTBI primer set served for first-round RT-PCR of the TCR CDR3. TCRdb itself ran the multiplex PCR reads through MiXCR, one entry per CDR3 protein. Here the sample spans around 340,000 distinct CDR3 sequences, around 16% being singletons. Material for sequencing was blood. The receptor source for this set is a man aged 25-40 years with Graves' hyperthyroidism.

This clonotype was observed at least ten times. CDR3 loop: CASSTQMGGYTF. CDR3 coding DNA: TGTGCCAGCAGCACCCAGATGGGAGGCTACACCTTC. The rearrangement uses TRBV3-1 and TRBJ1-2, with D unresolved. Trimming stripped 5 bases from V and 8 bases from J, with 12 bases between. This CDR3 has 12 amino acids. The germline gives CDR1 LGHDT, CDR2 YNNKEL (reference sequence).

The V and J genes are TRBV4-1 and TRBJ2-7; D not resolved. Trimming shortened V by 0 bases and J by 3 bases, and 9 bases separated the two germline ends. This CDR3 region has 14 residues. Germline assignment: CDR1 MGHRA and CDR2 YSYEKL. CDR3 coding DNA: TGCGCCAGCAGCCAAGATGGGTGGGGCTACGAGCAGTACTTC. It codes for CASSQDGWGYEQYF.

In this sample, this clonotype turned up many times. This rearrangement joins TRBV2 to TRBJ2-7; TRBD1 agrees at 7 bases. The trim removed 9 bases at V and 3 bases at J, leaving 8 bases unmatched. Germline V gene data show CDR1 as SNHLY and CDR2 as FYNNEI. The CDR3 consists of 13 residues. CDR3 protein: CASTIDRVYEQYF. As DNA, the CDR3 is TGTGCCAGTACGATAGACAGGGTCTACGAGCAGTACTTC.

In its sample, this clonotype was seen a few times. The chain employs TRBV6-1 and TRBJ2-7, with unresolved D. V lost 5 bases and J lost 0, with 8 bases in between. Germline V CDR1 and CDR2: MNHNS, SASEGT. The CDR3 is made up of 13 amino acids. The DNA of the CDR3 is TGTGCCAGCAGTCATGGAAACTCCTACGAGCAGTACTTC. Translating gives CASSHGNSYEQYF.

This chain connects TRBV7-2 to TRBJ2-7, with 10 bases that match TRBD2. V shed 4 bases and J 2 bases; nucleotides not matched to a gene: 5. The V gene's germline CDR1 is SGHTA and CDR2 FQGNSA. The CDR3 spans 15 residues. CDR3 coding DNA: TGTGCCAGCAGCTCTATACTAGCGGGAACCTACGAGCAGTACTTC. It translates to CASSSILAGTYEQYF.

This clonotype was seen many times. This chain connects TRBV20-1 to TRBJ2-3; 11 nucleotides agree with TRBD2. The CDR3 is 15 amino acids. With V trimmed by 0 bases and J by 2 bases, 1 base remained unmatched. CDR1 and CDR2 from the germline V gene are DFQATT and SNEGSKA (reference sequence). The CDR3 sequence: CSARDSGGDTDTQYF. The CDR3 nucleotides read TGCAGTGCTAGAGATAGCGGGGGGGACACAGATACGCAGTATTTT.

This clonotype was observed many times. The chain has TRBV7-2 and TRBJ2-7; 8 nucleotides line up with TRBD2. CDR3 length equals 15 residues. CDR1 and CDR2 from the germline V gene are SGHTA and FQGNSA. V shed 1 base, J shed 1 base, and the junction held 3 bases outside the gene matches. The CDR3 DNA reads as TGTGCCAGCAGCTTAGACGGCGGGAGGTCCTACGAGCAGTACTTC. Amino acids: CASSLDGGRSYEQYF.

V gene TRBV4-3 combines with J gene TRBJ1-5, with 8 bases lining up with TRBD1. The CDR3 has 16 amino acids. The trim removed 0 bases at V and 7 bases at J, leaving 8 bases unmatched. CDR1 LGHNA and CDR2 YSLEER come from the germline V gene. The CDR3 region is CASSQDTGTGRQPQHF. CDR3 in DNA: TGCGCCAGCAGCCAAGATACCGGGACAGGACGACAGCCCCAGCATTTT.

This clonotype was observed at least ten times. V is TRBV7-9 and J is TRBJ2-1; TRBD2 matches 13 bases. The germline V gene encodes CDR1 SEHNR and CDR2 FQNEAQ (reference sequence). V trimming: 0 bases; J trimming: 2 bases; junction bases outside the gene matches: 7. This CDR3 has 19 amino acids. This CDR3 reads CASSLAGTSGTRPYNEQFF. The CDR3 nucleotides are TGTGCCAGCAGCTTAGCCGGGACTAGCGGGACCCGCCCCTACAATGAGCAGTTCTTC. Based on the CDR3 plus reference TRBV7-9 and TRBJ2-1, the full variable domain is DTGVSQNPRHKITKRGQNVTFRCDPISEHNRLYWYRQTLGQGPEFLTYFQNEAQLEKSRLLSDRFSAERPKGSFSTLEIQRTEQGDSAMYLCASSLAGTSGTRPYNEQFFGPGTRLTVL.

This clonotype has a count of ten or more. The V gene is TRBV2, the J gene TRBJ1-6, with TRBD1 matching over 12 bases. The trim removed 6 bases at V and 7 bases at J, leaving 4 bases unmatched. Germline V gene sequence: CDR1 SNHLY, CDR2 FYNNEI. This CDR3 is 15 amino acids long. The CDR3 sequence: CASSGTGGANSPLHF. As DNA, the CDR3 is TGTGCCAGCAGCGGGACAGGGGGCGCCAATTCACCCCTCCACTTT. Variable domain in full (rest from reference TRBV2 and TRBJ1-6): EPEVTQTPSHQVTQMGQEVILRCVPISNHLYFYWYRQILGQKVEFLVSFYNNEISEKSEIFDDQFSVERPDGSNFTLKIRSTKLEDSAMYFCASSGTGGANSPLHFGNGTRLTVT.

In its sample, this clonotype was seen many times. The chain recombines TRBV20-1 with TRBJ2-3, with D maybe TRBD1 (7 bases). V was pared by 5 bases and J by 1 base, with 13 bases between. The CDR3 is 14 amino acids. Germline V gene data show CDR1 as DFQATT and CDR2 as SNEGSKA (reference sequence). The CDR3 region has the DNA TGCAGTGCTGATGACAGGGAGGGCACAGATACGCAGTATTTT. This encodes CSADDREGTDTQYF.

This clonotype occurred many times. The chain couples TRBV20-1 to TRBJ2-5; D is ambiguous. This CDR3 comprises 13 residues. Trimming took off 6 bases at V and 4 bases at J, with 15 bases between the two ends. CDR1 is DFQATT, CDR2 SNEGSKA, per germline (reference sequence). The CDR3 is CSAGNPGGETQYF. CDR3 in DNA: TGCAGTGCCGGAAATCCCGGCGGAGAGACCCAGTACTTC.

Of note for this clonotype: A much larger clone differs by one base, so this may be a read error. The chain uses TRBV19 and TRBJ2-1; 7 positions match TRBD1. Germline V lookup: CDR1 LNHDA, CDR2 SQIVND (reference sequence). With 6 bases clipped from V and 8 bases from J, the junction kept 10 bases outside the gene matches. The CDR3 is 14 residues long. CDR3 coding DNA: TGTGCCAGTAGGAAATCGACAGGGTACGATGAGCAGTTCTTC. Residues: CASRKSTGYDEQFF.

The chain employs TRBV28 and TRBJ1-5; D perhaps matches TRBD1 (6 bases). V lost 4 bases, J lost 3 bases, and 16 bases lay in between. Per the germline V gene, CDR1 is MDHEN and CDR2 is SYDVKM. The CDR3 spans 16 residues. The CDR3 protein is CASSYEWGQVNQPQHF. CDR3 in DNA: TGTGCCAGCAGTTACGAATGGGGGCAGGTCAATCAGCCCCAGCATTTT. Using reference TRBV28 and TRBJ1-5 for the parts outside the CDR3, the full variable domain is DVKVTQSSRYLVKRTGEKVFLECVQDMDHENMFWYRQDPGLGLRLIYFSYDVKMKEKGDIPEGYSVSREKKERFSLILESASTNQTSMYLCASSYEWGQVNQPQHFGDGTRLSIL.

The rearrangement links TRBV6-2 or TRBV6-3 to TRBJ2-3; no clear D. The CDR3 totals 14 residues. The V end was cut by 6 bases, the J end by 2 bases, with 12 bases between. Germline loops: CDR1 MNHEY, CDR2 SVGEGT. The CDR3 is CASSPLVFTDTQYF. CDR3 DNA sequence: TGTGCCAGCAGCCCCCTAGTGTTCACAGATACGCAGTATTTT.

The gene calls are TRBV20-1 and TRBJ2-5, with 11 bases fitting TRBD1. The CDR3 consists of 15 residues. Losses at the gene ends were 6 bases for V and 5 bases for J; bases not matched to a gene: 11. CDR1 is DFQATT, CDR2 SNEGSKA, per germline (reference sequence). The CDR3 reads CSAREWTGGRETQYF. The CDR3, as DNA: TGCAGTGCCAGGGAATGGACAGGGGGCCGGGAGACCCAGTACTTC.

The sample holds a few counts of this clonotype. The rearrangement joins TRBV6-2 or TRBV6-3 to TRBJ1-4; tentative D call: TRBD1 (6 bases). V lost 2 bases to trimming and J lost 4 bases, with 14 bases between them. The CDR3 has 16 amino acids. Germline CDR1 MNHEY, CDR2 SVGEGT. CDR3 amino acids: CASSYRRTAYNEKLFF. The CDR3 DNA is TGTGCCAGCAGTTACCGAAGGACAGCATATAATGAAAAACTGTTTTTT.

V and J are TRBV19 and TRBJ2-5; D unresolved. V lost 10 bases and J lost 7, with 16 bases in between. Per the germline V gene, CDR1 is LNHDA and CDR2 is SQIVND (reference sequence). This CDR3 contains 12 residues. The CDR3 spells CATRTRGGTQYF. CDR3 nucleotides: TGTGCCACAAGGACCCGAGGCGGGACCCAGTACTTC.

The chain has TRBV3-1 and TRBJ1-2, with D unresolved. Germline V gene sequence: CDR1 LGHDT, CDR2 YNNKEL (reference sequence). V was cut by 0 bases and J by 5 bases, with 1 base left in between. The CDR3 extends over 11 amino acids. This CDR3 reads CASSQDYGYTF. The CDR3 DNA follows: TGTGCCAGCAGCCAAGATTATGGCTACACCTTC. Full variable domain (outside the CDR3, taken from reference TRBV3-1 and TRBJ1-2): DTAVSQTPKYLVTQMGNDKSIKCEQNLGHDTMYWYKQDSKKFLKIMFSYNNKELIINETVPNRFSPKSPDKAHLNLHINSLELGDSAVYFCASSQDYGYTFGSGTRLTVV.

This clonotype was found many times. V gene TRBV29-1 combines with J gene TRBJ2-3, with 9 bases aligning to TRBD2. The J segment lost 4 bases and the V segment lost 1 base, leaving 6 bases of the junction unmatched. The CDR3 runs to 15 residues. The germline V gene has CDR1 SQVTM and CDR2 ANQGSEA. The CDR3 DNA sequence: TGCAGCGTTGAAGGAGTAGCGGGAGTAGCAGATACGCAGTATTTT. Translated: CSVEGVAGVADTQYF.

This clonotype showed up many times. The chain joins TRBV7-9 to TRBJ2-3; tentatively, D is TRBD2 (7 bases). The germline gives CDR1 SEHNR, CDR2 FQNEAQ (reference sequence). There are 14 residues in the CDR3. V lost 11 bases, J lost 4 bases, and 19 bases lay in between. As DNA, the CDR3 is TGTGCCTGTTCGGTCAGGGGAGGGGCAGATACGCAGTATTTT. Translation gives CACSVRGGADTQYF.

This clonotype came up many times. The V call is TRBV20-1, the J call TRBJ1-1; TRBD1 aligns across 11 bases. This CDR3 spans 16 amino acids. CDR1 DFQATT and CDR2 SNEGSKA come from the germline V gene (reference sequence). The trim removed 0 bases at V and 1 base at J, leaving 4 bases unmatched. CDR3 sequence reads: CSAREGGTGGNTEAFF. The CDR3 DNA reads as TGCAGTGCTAGAGAGGGGGGGACAGGGGGGAACACTGAAGCTTTCTTT.

This clonotype has ten or more counts. The chain recombines TRBV6-1 with TRBJ2-3; 8 nucleotides align to TRBD1. The CDR3 totals 12 residues. V was clipped by 6 bases and J by 9 bases; unmatched bases: 5. In germline, CDR1 is MNHNS, CDR2 SASEGT. This CDR3 is CASSDNRGTQYF. The CDR3, as DNA: TGTGCCAGCAGCGATAACAGGGGGACGCAGTATTTT.

At least ten counts were recorded for this clonotype. The chain couples TRBV6-2 or TRBV6-3 to TRBJ2-7; TRBD2 aligns across 12 bases. From germline, CDR1 is MNHEY and CDR2 SVGEGT. CDR3 length: 17 residues. With V trimmed by 4 bases and J by 2 bases, 9 bases remained unmatched. CDR3 DNA sequence: TGTGCCAGCAGTTCGTCGGGACTAGCGGGTCAAACCTACGAGCAGTACTTC. It specifies CASSSSGLAGQTYEQYF.

The gene calls are TRBV7-2 and TRBJ2-3; 8 bases line up with TRBD2. This CDR3 has 15 amino acids. In germline, CDR1 is SGHTA, CDR2 FQGNSA. Unmatched junction bases numbered 6, after V lost 5 bases and J lost 2 bases. The CDR3 bases are TGTGCCAGCAGCCCCCGGACTAGCTTCACAGATACGCAGTATTTT. It translates to CASSPRTSFTDTQYF.